The clone carrying this T cell receptor (beta chain) came up a few times. The antigen remains undetermined. Looked up from germline, CDR1 is MGHRA and CDR2 is YSYEKL. With 1 base removed from V and 8 bases from J, the gap between germline ends came to 21 bases. The CDR3 has 17 residues. The sample belongs to a study of neoadjuvant nivolumab and ipilimumab in lung cancer. Study-wide results and caveats: TCR clonality did not significantly correlate with pathologic tumor regression.

Only in-frame clones appear in the TCRdb table, and some are missing; sequencing was by immunoSEQ multiplex PCR. Of approximately 29,000 clones listed, 83% are singletons. The TCR comes from an adult with non-small cell lung cancer. The chain employs TRBV4-1 and TRBJ2-1, with D perhaps matching TRBD2 (6 bases). The sequences come from tumor tissue, collected after neoadjuvant nivolumab, alone or with ipilimumab, at or shortly before surgery. The CDR3 loop is CASSQAGTGPHLDEQFF. For the CDR3, the DNA is TGCGCCAGCAGCCAAGCCGGGACTGGGCCCCACCTGGATGAGCAGTTCTTC.